Listed below are T cell receptor beta chains from one sample, sequenced in a study of blood T cell repertoires in COVID-19. Only in-frame clones appear in the TCRdb table, and some are missing; sequencing was by immunoSEQ multiplex PCR. The top ten hold less than 2.5% of the sample, which has under 45,000 clones, about three quarters seen once. Sample: peripheral blood. All receptors derive from a man in his 60s with active COVID-19. Both conserved end residues are part of each CDR3. Fields, in order: J gene, V gene, clone size, CDR3 protein. Size values are once, few and many counts, or a class for expanded clones, and some rows have none.

J: TRBJ1-1
V: TRBV6-5
size: -
CDR3: CASVRRTGGDTEAFF

J: TRBJ2-7
V: TRBV3-1/TRBV3-2
size: -
CDR3: CASSHDRRGQYF

J: TRBJ2-1
V: TRBV19
size: -
CDR3: CASSARLAGETAYEQFF

J: TRBJ1-1
V: TRBV5-1
size: -
CDR3: CASSSAPTGWAEAFF

J: TRBJ1-6
V: TRBV4-1
size: -
CDR3: CASSQATGGYNSPLHF

J: TRBJ2-1
V: TRBV2
size: -
CDR3: CASRQLAGPYNEQFF

J: TRBJ1-3
V: TRBV6-5
size: -
CDR3: CASREGGSGNTIYF

J: TRBJ2-5
V: TRBV10-3
size: -
CDR3: CAISGGLTQYF

J: TRBJ1-1
V: TRBV14
size: few
CDR3: CASSQAYEAFF

J: TRBJ2-5
V: TRBV7-2
size: -
CDR3: CASSPRGAGLETQYF

J: TRBJ2-5
V: TRBV4-1
size: -
CDR3: CASSQESSGGQETQYF

J: TRBJ2-1
V: TRBV9
size: once
CDR3: CASSVVAGEQFF

J: TRBJ1-1
V: TRBV7-3
size: -
CDR3: CASSLSGVNTEAFF

J: TRBJ2-3
V: TRBV5-6
size: -
CDR3: CASSWTSGGATDTQYF

J: TRBJ2-7
V: TRBV19
size: -
CDR3: CASRRTGGAPPYEQYF

J: TRBJ1-1
V: TRBV27
size: few
CDR3: CASSLYRDMNTEAFF

J: TRBJ1-1
V: TRBV5-4
size: few
CDR3: CASSLGQGVRTEAFF

J: TRBJ1-1
V: TRBV2
size: -
CDR3: CASSELEAATEAFF

J: TRBJ1-2
V: TRBV11-2
size: -
CDR3: CASSLERVQAYGYTF

J: TRBJ2-3
V: TRBV6-1
size: -
CDR3: CASSERGLGTDTQYF

J: TRBJ1-2
V: TRBV19
size: -
CDR3: CASSIEGLPNYGYTF

J: TRBJ1-5
V: TRBV4-2
size: -
CDR3: CASSQGGANQPQHF

J: TRBJ1-4
V: TRBV7-2
size: -
CDR3: CASSLWGQGGEKLFF

J: TRBJ2-2
V: TRBV6-5
size: -
CDR3: CASSKGKETGELFF

J: TRBJ1-2
V: TRBV5-1
size: -
CDR3: CASREGTDNYGYTF

J: TRBJ1-2
V: TRBV2
size: -
CDR3: CASCVGGGGGGYTF

J: TRBJ2-7
V: TRBV15
size: once
CDR3: CATSREGAGDEQYF

J: TRBJ2-7
V: TRBV14
size: once
CDR3: CASSLFRGAAYEQYF

J: TRBJ2-7
V: TRBV7-6
size: -
CDR3: CASSPRTGSYEQYF

J: TRBJ1-1
V: TRBV7-9
size: medium-sized
CDR3: CASSERWRVWNTEAFF

J: TRBJ1-5
V: TRBV30
size: medium-sized
CDR3: CAWTRGLSQPQHF

J: TRBJ2-3
V: TRBV10-1
size: -
CDR3: CASSEGQNWGTDTQYF

J: TRBJ2-1
V: TRBV9
size: -
CDR3: CASSVEASGTEQFF

J: TRBJ2-1
V: TRBV7-3
size: -
CDR3: CASSPGLAGNEQFF

J: TRBJ2-6
V: TRBV19
size: -
CDR3: CASSMQGPTSGANVLTF

J: TRBJ2-5
V: TRBV5-6
size: few
CDR3: CASSLQYRGRETQYF

J: TRBJ2-2
V: TRBV7-2
size: -
CDR3: CASCILAGTGELFF

J: TRBJ1-1
V: TRBV30
size: -
CDR3: CAWSVTGGSRGTEAFF

J: TRBJ1-2
V: TRBV11-2
size: -
CDR3: CASSLVGTGANYGYTF

J: TRBJ1-1
V: TRBV7-2
size: -
CDR3: CASSRPGYTEAFF

J: TRBJ1-2
V: TRBV25-1
size: -
CDR3: CASSEWGTGGVYGYTF

J: TRBJ2-2
V: TRBV11-2
size: -
CDR3: CASSPDRSNTGELFF

J: TRBJ1-1
V: TRBV7-8
size: few
CDR3: CASIPRRPPFFGTEAFF

J: TRBJ2-3
V: TRBV7-7
size: -
CDR3: CASSQASGEWDTQYF

J: TRBJ2-1
V: TRBV6-4
size: -
CDR3: CASRRQGGRDNEQFF

J: TRBJ2-7
V: TRBV3-1/TRBV3-2
size: -
CDR3: CASSHPDSPEQYF

J: TRBJ1-5
V: TRBV4-3
size: -
CDR3: CASSQEWQGGQPQHF

J: TRBJ2-7
V: TRBV19
size: -
CDR3: CASSPGTGYSYEQYF

J: TRBJ2-5
V: TRBV14
size: -
CDR3: CASSQDFWTGLGETQYF

J: TRBJ2-7
V: TRBV6-6
size: few
CDR3: CASSLTSGRDEQYF